The following is a T cell receptor beta chain sequence with its context. Its antigen is unknown. The sample holds no much larger clone one base away, and base qualities are not on file. Instrument on record: Illumina HiSeq 2500. TCR beta libraries were prepared by quantitative 5'-RACE with molecular barcodes. In the paper's pipeline: To identify disease-linked TCR variants, a new computational method was used, one built on a probabilistic model of VDJ rearrangement. Through fastp at Q25 and MiXCR, TCRdb rebuilt clones from the public reads, retaining in-frame beta chains. Rows with a matching CDR3 protein are joined into one entry that keeps the most common DNA and genes. The V and J calls and clone size are TCRdb's, not the authors'. This sample lists just over 150,000 distinct CDR3 sequences; about 17% were detected once. About 7.6% of the sample lies in the top ten. Between the V and J ends, shortened by 4 bases and 2 bases respectively, the junction contains 12 bases. Looking up the germline V gene yields CDR1 MGHRA and CDR2 YSYEKL. The CDR3 has 15 amino acids, counting the end cysteine and phenylalanine. Here the CDR3 DNA is all that survives: 45 bases in frame from base 1.

The record originates from a study of CD8 T cells in ankylosing spondylitis (dated by TCRdb to between 2016 and 2019). General notes on the study: The study profiled T cell receptor beta repertoires in healthy donors and ankylosing spondylitis patients to find disease-linked TCR variants. The full study cohort comprised 25 ankylosing spondylitis patients and 85 to 120 healthy donors. Peripheral blood was sampled, and synovial fluid was also collected from ankylosing spondylitis patients.

Overall study outcomes, separate from this receptor: The disease-linked clones were reported as significantly enriched in matched synovial fluid samples from ankylosing spondylitis patients. Some motif variants were previously reported in synovial fluid and blood of reactive arthritis patients, suggesting common disease-initiation mechanisms. In peripheral blood, the disease-linked clones were found at relatively low frequencies and had a CD8+ phenotype. Blood from ankylosing spondylitis patients appeared to be characterized by a TCR beta motif made up of under 10 highly homologous amino acid variants.

The clonotype was recovered from a male donor with ankylosing spondylitis or in good health (not recorded which). Recombination linked TRBV4-1 to TRBJ2-1; no D gene can be assigned with confidence. Sequences were obtained from blood, either unsorted or a sorted T cell fraction (not recorded which). The CDR3 region reads CASSRSTGPYNEQFF. The sequenced DNA is TGCGCCAGCAGCCGATCGACCGGCCCCTACAATGAGCAGTTCTTC.